This TCR beta chain originates from a study of blood T cell repertoires in COVID-19. About the research overall: Some COVID-19 samples were acute and others convalescent; all came from the United States, Italy and Spain. From T cells, B-cell-depleted T cells, or PBMCs came the material, which was cDNA or gDNA.

CDR1 is LGHDT, CDR2 YNNKEL, per germline (reference sequence). V was pared by 2 bases and J by 4 bases, with 19 bases between. This CDR3 spans 17 amino acids. In the original workflow: Using reference gene primer amplification, nucleated cell counts were estimated. Here immunoSEQ multiplex PCR was the method, and the copy in TCRdb shows in-frame clones only, minus some. V, J and clone size were drawn from that table, and D and trimming were deduced from the DNA. The data hold about 140,000 clones, with approximately 80% observed a single time. The sequencing input was peripheral blood. The chain couples TRBV3-1 (or the pseudogene TRBV3-2) to TRBJ2-3, with D possibly being TRBD2 (5 bases). This TCR derives from a human donor in a cohort sampled during active COVID-19. CDR3 loop: CASSQLGSGRSSDTQYF. DNA for the CDR3: TGTGCCAGCAGCCAACTGGGCAGCGGAAGGTCCTCAGATACGCAGTATTTT.